The 3 T cell receptor beta chains given below trace back to one sample, sequenced in a study of cytomegalovirus exposure and HLA in healthy donors. The primer mix had 60 Vbeta and 13 Jbeta primers. The data were produced by immunoSEQ multiplex PCR, yet TCRdb's version contains in-frame clones alone and is incomplete. The profile shows 200,000 or so clones, approximately 82% of them singletons. The sample consisted of PBMCs. The receptors were gathered from a woman aged 18-29 years in good health and CMV-seropositive.

The gene calls are TRBV7-9 and TRBJ2-4; D might be TRBD1 (5 bases). The length of the CDR3 is 16 residues. In germline, CDR1 is SEHNR, CDR2 FQNEAQ (reference sequence). Trimming cost V 1 base and J 2 bases, with 12 bases left between them. The CDR3 loop reads CASSLEGVATKNIQYF. The DNA for the CDR3 is TGTGCCAGCAGCTTAGAAGGGGTGGCGACCAAAAACATTCAGTACTTC.

The chain has TRBV30 and TRBJ1-5; D is possibly TRBD1 (6 bases). CDR3 length: 17 residues. V lost 4 bases and J 1 base, leaving 20 bases between the germline ends. CDR1 and CDR2 from the germline V gene are GTSNPN and SVGIG (reference sequence). CDR3 sequence: CAWNTIQGERSNQPQHF. CDR3 nucleotides: TGTGCCTGGAACACGATACAGGGCGAGAGGAGCAATCAGCCCCAGCATTTT.

The chain links TRBV28 to TRBJ2-7; 7 nucleotides agree with TRBD1. CDR3 size: 15 residues. Germline CDR1 and CDR2: MDHEN and SYDVKM. V shed 6 bases, J shed 1 base, and the junction held 9 bases outside the gene matches. The CDR3 spells CASSYNRGGSYEQYF. Here the CDR3 DNA reads TGTGCCAGCAGCTATAACAGGGGTGGTTCCTACGAGCAGTACTTC.